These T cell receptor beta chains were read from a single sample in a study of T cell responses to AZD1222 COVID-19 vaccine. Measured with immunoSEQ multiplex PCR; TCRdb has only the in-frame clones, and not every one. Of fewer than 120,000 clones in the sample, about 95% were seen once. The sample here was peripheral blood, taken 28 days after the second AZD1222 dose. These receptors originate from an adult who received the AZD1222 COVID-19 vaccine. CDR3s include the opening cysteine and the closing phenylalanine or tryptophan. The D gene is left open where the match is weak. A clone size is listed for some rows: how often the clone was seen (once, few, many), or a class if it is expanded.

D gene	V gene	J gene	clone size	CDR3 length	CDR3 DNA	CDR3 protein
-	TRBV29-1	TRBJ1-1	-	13	TGCAGCGTTGTCGCGGCTTACCCCCTTGAAGCTTTCTTT	CSVVAAYPLEAFF
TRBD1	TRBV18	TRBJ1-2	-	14	TGTGCCAGCTCAGCCGACAGGGGGAGGGACGGCTACACCTTC	CASSADRGRDGYTF
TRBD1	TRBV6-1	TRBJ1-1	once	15	TGTGCCAGCAGTGAGGGGACAGGGGTGAACACTGAAGCTTTCTTT	CASSEGTGVNTEAFF
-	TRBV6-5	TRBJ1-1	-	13	TGTGCCAGCATGCAAGGGATTGCCACTGAAGCTTTCTTT	CASMQGIATEAFF
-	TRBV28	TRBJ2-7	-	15	TGTGCCAGCGAACCGGGGGCAGGGGATTCCTACGAGCAGTACTTC	CASEPGAGDSYEQYF
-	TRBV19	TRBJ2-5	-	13	TGTGCCACCGAAGGACAGAATCAAGAGACCCAGTACTTC	CATEGQNQETQYF
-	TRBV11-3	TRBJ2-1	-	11	TGTGCCAGCAGCTTAAACAATGAGCAGTTCTTC	CASSLNNEQFF
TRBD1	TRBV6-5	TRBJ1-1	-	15	TGTGCCAGCAGTTACACAGGGGGCGCCGACACTGAAGCTTTCTTT	CASSYTGGADTEAFF
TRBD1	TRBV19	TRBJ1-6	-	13	TGTGCCATTGGTGACAGGGCACATTCACCCCTCCACTTT	CAIGDRAHSPLHF
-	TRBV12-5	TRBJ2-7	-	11	TGTGCTAGTGGTTCCCCAGGGGAGCAGTACTTC	CASGSPGEQYF
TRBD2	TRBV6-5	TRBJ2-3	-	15	TGTGCCAGCAGCCCACTAGCGGGGGGCCGAGATACGCAGTATTTT	CASSPLAGGRDTQYF
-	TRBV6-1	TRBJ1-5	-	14	TGTGCCAGCAGTGAAAGAGGTAACTCTCAGCCCCAGCATTTT	CASSERGNSQPQHF
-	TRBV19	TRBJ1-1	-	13	TGTGCCAGTAGATTCACAGGCAGCACTGAAGCTTTCTTT	CASRFTGSTEAFF
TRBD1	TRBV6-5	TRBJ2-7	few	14	TGTGCCAGTTTTAGCGGACAGGGATCCTACGAGCAGTACTTC	CASFSGQGSYEQYF
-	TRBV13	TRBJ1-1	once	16	TGTGCCAGCAGCTCCCGGGACGGGTGGGTCGGCACTGAAGCTTTCTTT	CASSSRDGWVGTEAFF
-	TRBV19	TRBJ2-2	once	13	TGTGCCAGTCGTACAGGGAACACCGGGGAGCTGTTTTTT	CASRTGNTGELFF
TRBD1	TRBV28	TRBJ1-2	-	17	TGTGCCAGCAGTTTATCTCAGGGGGCGATGAATAACTATGGCTACACCTTC	CASSLSQGAMNNYGYTF
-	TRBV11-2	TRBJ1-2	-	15	TGTGCCAGCAGCGAGGGACCTCTAGCTAACTATGGCTACACCTTC	CASSEGPLANYGYTF
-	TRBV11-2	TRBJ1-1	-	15	TGTGCCAGCAGCCTAGTTAGTGGGGAGAACACTGAAGCTTTCTTT	CASSLVSGENTEAFF
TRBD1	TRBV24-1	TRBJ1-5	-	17	TGTGCCACCAGTGATTTGGGGACAGGGATTAACAATCAGCCCCAGCATTTT	CATSDLGTGINNQPQHF
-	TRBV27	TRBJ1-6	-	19	TGTGCCAGCAGTACCGACAGGTATTACATGGGCGTTCGGGATTCACCCCTCCACTTT	CASSTDRYYMGVRDSPLHF
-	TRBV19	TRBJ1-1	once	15	TGTGCCAGTAGTATTGCTATGGTGGTGAACACTGAAGCTTTCTTT	CASSIAMVVNTEAFF
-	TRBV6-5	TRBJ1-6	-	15	TGTGCCAGCAGTTTCGCTGGGGGGGTTAATTCACCCCTCCACTTT	CASSFAGGVNSPLHF
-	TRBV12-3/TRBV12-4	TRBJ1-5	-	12	TGTGCCAGCTGCATCGGCAATCAGCCCCAGCATTTT	CASCIGNQPQHF
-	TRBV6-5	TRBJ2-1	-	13	TGTGCCAGCAGACCTCCTATCTCCCATGAGCAGTTCTTC	CASRPPISHEQFF
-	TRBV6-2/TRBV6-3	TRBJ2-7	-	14	TGTGCCAGCAGTCAACAAAGGGGGTTCAACGAGCAGTACTTC	CASSQQRGFNEQYF
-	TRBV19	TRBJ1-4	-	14	TGTGCCAGTAGAGGGGTCGGCTTAGGTGAAAAACTGTTTTTT	CASRGVGLGEKLFF
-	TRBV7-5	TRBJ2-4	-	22	TGTGTCAGAAGCTTAAGGATTAATTCGGGGGACAAGGGATTCCTAGCCAAAAACATTCAGTACTTC	CVRSLRINSGDKGFLAKNIQYF
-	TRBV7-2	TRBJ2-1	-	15	TGTGCCAGCAGCTTAACCGGGGCCGCTAGCAATGAGCAGTTCTTC	CASSLTGAASNEQFF
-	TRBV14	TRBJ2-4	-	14	TGTGCCAGCAGCCAAGATCTTGCAAAAAACATTCAGTACTTC	CASSQDLAKNIQYF
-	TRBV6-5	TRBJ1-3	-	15	TGTGCCAGCAGTTTGGGCAGTTACTCTGGAAACACCATATATTTT	CASSLGSYSGNTIYF
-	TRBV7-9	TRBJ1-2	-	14	TGTGCCAGCAGCTTATCCCGGACAGCCTATGGCTACACCTTC	CASSLSRTAYGYTF
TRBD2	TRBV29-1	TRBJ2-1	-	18	TGCAGCGTTGTCCTTGACTATGCGGGAGGGGTAGACTACAATGAGCAGTTCTTC	CSVVLDYAGGVDYNEQFF
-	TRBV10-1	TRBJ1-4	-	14	TGCGCCAGCAGTGAGGGACTTCGGGGAGAAAAACTGTTTTTT	CASSEGLRGEKLFF
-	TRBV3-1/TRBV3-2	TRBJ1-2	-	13	TGTGCCAGCAGCCTCTTAGCAGGAGGAGGCTACACCTTC	CASSLLAGGGYTF